This T cell receptor beta chain was retrieved from a study of blood T cells in healthy people across ages. Broader study findings: There were more naive CD4+ cells and higher diversity in long-lived donors than in aged donors.

As for this clonotype: Its target is unknown.

For the second PCR, which ran for 7 to 11 cycles, a sample-barcoded 5' primer and a J-beta primer mix were used. TCRdb passed the 5' RACE reads through MiXCR, listing each CDR3 protein once. The sample consists of some 800,000 distinct CDR3 sequences, around 42% of them appearing once. Trimming shortened V by 5 bases and J by 4 bases, and 8 bases separated the two germline ends. This CDR3 has 12 amino acids. Germline CDR1 is SGHTA and CDR2 is FQGNSA. V usage is TRBV7-2 and J usage is TRBJ1-2; D remains unclear. Sequenced sample: blood. The sequence was collected from a man aged 60-69 years in good health. CDR3 sequence reads: CASSPRIYGYTF. CDR3 bases: TGTGCCAGCAGCCCGCGAATCTATGGCTACACCTTC.